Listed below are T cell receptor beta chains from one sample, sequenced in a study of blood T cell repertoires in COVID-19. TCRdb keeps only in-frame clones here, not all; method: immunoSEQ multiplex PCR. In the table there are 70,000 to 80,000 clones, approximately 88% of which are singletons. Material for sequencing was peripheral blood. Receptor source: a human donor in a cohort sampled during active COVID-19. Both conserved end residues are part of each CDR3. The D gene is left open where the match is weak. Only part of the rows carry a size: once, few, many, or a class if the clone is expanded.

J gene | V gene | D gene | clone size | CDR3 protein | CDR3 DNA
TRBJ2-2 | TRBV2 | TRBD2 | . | CASTLLSGRGTGELFF | TGTGCCAGCACCCTACTTAGCGGGAGGGGCACCGGGGAGCTGTTTTTT
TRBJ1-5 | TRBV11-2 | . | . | CASSLGAGQPQHF | TGTGCCAGCAGCCTGGGGGCAGGGCAGCCCCAGCATTTT
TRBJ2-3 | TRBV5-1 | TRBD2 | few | CASSWGTGGADTQYF | TGCGCCAGCAGCTGGGGGACGGGAGGCGCAGATACGCAGTATTTT
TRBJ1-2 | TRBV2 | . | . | CASSEIGNANYGYTF | TGTGCCAGCAGTGAAATTGGCAATGCTAACTATGGCTACACCTTC
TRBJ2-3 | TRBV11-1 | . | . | CASSYYREGTQYF | TGTGCCAGCAGCTACTACAGGGAAGGCACGCAGTATTTT
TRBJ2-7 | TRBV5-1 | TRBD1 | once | CVSSDRVGEQYF | TGCGTTTCTTCGGACAGGGTTGGCGAGCAGTACTTC
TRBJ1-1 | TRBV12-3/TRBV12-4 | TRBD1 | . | CASRTTGGPEAFF | TGTGCCAGCAGGACGACAGGGGGCCCTGAAGCTTTCTTT
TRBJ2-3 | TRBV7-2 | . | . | CASSPQGQSTDTQYF | TGTGCCAGCAGCCCCCAAGGACAGAGCACAGATACGCAGTATTTT
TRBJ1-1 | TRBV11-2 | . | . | CASSFRQDTEAFF | TGTGCCAGCAGCTTTAGACAAGACACTGAAGCTTTCTTT
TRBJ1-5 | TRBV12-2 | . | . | CASRPTVGQGGNQPQHF | TGTGCAAGTCGCCCTACTGTGGGTCAGGGGGGCAATCAGCCCCAGCATTTT
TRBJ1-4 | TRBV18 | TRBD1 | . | CASSPARQGGEKLFF | TGTGCCAGCTCACCAGCGAGACAGGGTGGGGAAAAACTGTTTTTT
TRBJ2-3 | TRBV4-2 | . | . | CASSQDVATSTDTQYF | TGTGCCAGCAGCCAAGATGTAGCGACTAGCACAGATACGCAGTATTTT
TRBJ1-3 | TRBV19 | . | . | CASSLGNTIYF | TGTGCCAGTAGCTTGGGAAACACCATATATTTT
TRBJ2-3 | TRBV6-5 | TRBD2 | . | CASSYFRTSGADTQYF | TGTGCCAGCAGTTACTTTCGTACTAGCGGGGCAGATACGCAGTATTTT
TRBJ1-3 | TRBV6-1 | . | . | CASSEAPGGSGNTIYF | TGTGCCAGCAGTGAAGCTCCGGGGGGCTCTGGAAACACCATATATTTT
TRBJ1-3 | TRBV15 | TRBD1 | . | CATSREPTGSSGNTIYF | TGTGCCACCAGCAGAGAGCCGACAGGGAGCTCTGGAAACACCATATATTTT
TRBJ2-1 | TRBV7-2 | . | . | CASSLEGRGEQFF | TGTGCCAGCAGCTTAGAGGGGCGGGGTGAGCAGTTCTTC
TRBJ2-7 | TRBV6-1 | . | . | CASSEQGTYYEQYF | TGTGCCAGCAGTGAACAGGGTACCTACTACGAGCAGTACTTC
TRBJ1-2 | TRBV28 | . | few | CASEPGTRVRGYTF | TGTGCCAGCGAACCCGGGACACGGGTTAGGGGCTACACCTTC
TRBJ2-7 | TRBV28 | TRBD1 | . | CASSNPTGSYEQYF | TGTGCCAGCAGTAACCCGACAGGGAGCTACGAGCAGTACTTC
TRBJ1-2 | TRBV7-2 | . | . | CASSLLGAANYGYTF | TGTGCCAGCAGCTTATTGGGGGCAGCTAACTATGGCTACACCTTC
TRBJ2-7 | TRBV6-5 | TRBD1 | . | CASSHRQGPDEQYF | TGTGCCAGCAGCCACCGACAGGGACCCGACGAGCAGTACTTC
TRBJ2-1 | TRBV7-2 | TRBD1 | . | CASSFGTGYNEQFF | TGTGCCAGCAGCTTTGGGACAGGTTACAATGAGCAGTTCTTC
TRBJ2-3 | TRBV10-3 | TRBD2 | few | CAISERAGGKTDTQYF | TGTGCCATCAGTGAGCGAGCGGGGGGGAAGACAGATACGCAGTATTTT
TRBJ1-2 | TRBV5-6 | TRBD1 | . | CASSPFDRDYGYTF | TGTGCCAGCAGCCCTTTTGACAGGGACTATGGCTACACCTTC
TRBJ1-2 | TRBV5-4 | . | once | CASSHPRDTNYGYTF | TGTGCCAGCAGCCACCCCCGGGACACTAACTATGGCTACACCTTC
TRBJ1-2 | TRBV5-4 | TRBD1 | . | CASSFSPTGGYGYTF | TGTGCCAGCAGCTTTTCCCCCACAGGGGGCTACGGCTACACCTTC
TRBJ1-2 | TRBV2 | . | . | CASSVRGNYGYTF | TGTGCCAGCAGTGTTAGAGGTAACTATGGCTACACCTTC
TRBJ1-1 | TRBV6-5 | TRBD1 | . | CASSYRTRDRGMAFF | TGTGCCAGCAGTTACCGAACCCGGGACAGGGGGATGGCTTTCTTT
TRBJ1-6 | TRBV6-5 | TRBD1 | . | CASSYSDRGNNSPLHF | TGTGCCAGCAGTTACTCGGACAGGGGTAATAATTCACCCCTCCACTTT
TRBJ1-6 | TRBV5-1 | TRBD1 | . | CASKERPGQSPLHF | TGCGCCAGCAAGGAGAGGCCGGGACAGTCACCCCTCCACTTT
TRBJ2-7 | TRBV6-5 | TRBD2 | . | CASIRTSGAYEQYF | TGTGCCAGCATTCGGACTAGCGGCGCCTACGAGCAGTACTTC
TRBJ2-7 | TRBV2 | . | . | CASSWTASDYEQYF | TGTGCCAGCAGCTGGACAGCCTCAGATTACGAGCAGTACTTC
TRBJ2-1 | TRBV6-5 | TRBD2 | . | CASSLGLEVRREQFF | TGTGCCAGCAGTTTAGGACTAGAAGTAAGACGGGAGCAGTTCTTC
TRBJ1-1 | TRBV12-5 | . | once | CASGSPGGGAWRDTEAFF | TGTGCTAGTGGTTCCCCGGGCGGGGGCGCATGGAGGGACACTGAAGCTTTCTTT
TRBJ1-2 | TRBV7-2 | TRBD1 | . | CASSFRTGPGYGYTF | TGTGCCAGCAGCTTCAGGACAGGGCCGGGGTATGGCTACACCTTC
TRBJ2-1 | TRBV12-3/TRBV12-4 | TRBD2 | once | CASRAGGVGGQFF | TGTGCCAGCAGGGCCGGGGGGGTTGGTGGGCAGTTCTTC